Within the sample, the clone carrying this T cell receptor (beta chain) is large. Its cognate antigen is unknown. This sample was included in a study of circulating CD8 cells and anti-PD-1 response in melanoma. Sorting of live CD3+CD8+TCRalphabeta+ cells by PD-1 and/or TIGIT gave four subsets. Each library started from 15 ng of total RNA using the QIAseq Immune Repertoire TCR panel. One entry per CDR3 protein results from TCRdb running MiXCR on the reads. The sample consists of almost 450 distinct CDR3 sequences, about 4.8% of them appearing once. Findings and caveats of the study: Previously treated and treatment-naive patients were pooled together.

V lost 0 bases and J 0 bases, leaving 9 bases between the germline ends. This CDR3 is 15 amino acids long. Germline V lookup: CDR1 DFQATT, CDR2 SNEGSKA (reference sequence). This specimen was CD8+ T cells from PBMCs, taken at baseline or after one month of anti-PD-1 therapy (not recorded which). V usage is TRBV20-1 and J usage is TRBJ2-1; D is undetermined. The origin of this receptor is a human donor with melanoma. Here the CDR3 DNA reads TGCAGTGCTAGAGATCTTGAGAGCTCCTACAATGAGCAGTTCTTC. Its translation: CSARDLESSYNEQFF.